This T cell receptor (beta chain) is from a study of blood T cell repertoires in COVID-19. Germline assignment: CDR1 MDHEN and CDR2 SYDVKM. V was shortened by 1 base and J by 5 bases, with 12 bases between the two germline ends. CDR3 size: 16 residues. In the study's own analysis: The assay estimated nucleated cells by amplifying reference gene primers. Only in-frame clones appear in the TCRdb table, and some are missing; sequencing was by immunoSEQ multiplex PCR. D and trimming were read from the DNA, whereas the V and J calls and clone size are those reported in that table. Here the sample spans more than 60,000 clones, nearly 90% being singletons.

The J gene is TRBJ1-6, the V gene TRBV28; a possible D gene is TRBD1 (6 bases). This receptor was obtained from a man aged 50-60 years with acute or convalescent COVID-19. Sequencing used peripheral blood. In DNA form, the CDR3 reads TGTGCCAGCAGTTTATATTCAGGGGTAAATAATTCACCCCTCCACTTT. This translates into CASSLYSGVNNSPLHF.